These 18 T cell receptor beta chains were sequenced from one sample in a study of T cell responses to AZD1222 COVID-19 vaccine (dated by TCRdb to about 2021). To prepare the library, the immunoSEQ multiplex PCR assay was applied. The table was pulled from immuneACCESS by TCRdb, which kept in-frame rearrangements only. Such tables lose some clones; where checked, under half of the loss comes from unresolved V genes, and the rest has no known cause. The sample table lists roughly 98,000 clones, around 90% of them with a count of one. The top ten constitute 9.5% to 15% of the sample. This sample's time point label indicates: baseline before first vaccination. The sequencing used peripheral blood, collected on day 0 of AZD1222 vaccination. These receptors were obtained from an adult in good health.

This sequence joins TRBV28 and TRBJ2-1, with 9 bases that match TRBD2. CDR1 and CDR2 (germline): MDHEN, SYDVKM. The V segment lost 6 bases and the J segment 1 base; nucleotides outside the gene matches: 7. This CDR3 is 16 amino acids long. The CDR3 protein is CASRPHSGSSYNEQFF. Here the CDR3 DNA reads TGTGCCAGCAGGCCACATAGCGGGAGTTCCTACAATGAGCAGTTCTTC.

CDR3 bases: TGCGCCAGCAGCTCGTCACCGGGACTAGCGGGGGCTATCGACGAGCAGTACTTC. Its protein is CASSSSPGLAGAIDEQYF. The V gene is TRBV5-1, the J gene TRBJ2-7; 14 nucleotides line up with TRBD2. The V gene end was trimmed by 3 bases and the J gene end by 5 bases; junction bases not matched to a gene: 13. Germline assignment: CDR1 SGHRS and CDR2 YFSETQ. CDR3 length: 18 residues.

CDR3 in DNA: TGTGCCACCAGTCCTCGTGGGAACATCTATGGCTACACCTTC. Protein sequence: CATSPRGNIYGYTF. The chain has TRBV15 and TRBJ1-2; D is uncertain. In germline, CDR1 is LNHNV, CDR2 YYDKDF (reference sequence). The V end lost 6 bases, the J end lost 4 bases, and 15 bases lay between the germline ends. CDR3 size: 14 residues.

This clone showed up just once. V is TRBV5-1 and J is TRBJ2-1; 9 bases are a match to TRBD2. CDR1 and CDR2 from the germline V gene are SGHRS and YFSETQ. The V segment lost 0 bases and the J segment 4 bases; nucleotides outside the gene matches: 2. The CDR3 is 15 residues long. The CDR3 loop reads CASSLDLAGYNEQFF. CDR3 bases: TGCGCCAGCAGCTTGGATCTAGCGGGGTACAATGAGCAGTTCTTC.

The CDR3 nucleotides are TGTGCCAGCAGCCTGGGGTACTTCAATGAGCAGTTCTTC. It codes for CASSLGYFNEQFF. This chain links TRBV5-6 with TRBJ2-1; D gene ambiguous. The length of the CDR3 is 13 residues. Germline lookup yields CDR1 SGHDT and CDR2 YYEEEE. V shed 4 bases and J shed 6 bases, with 11 bases lying between them.

The sample holds one count of this clone. The genes are TRBV6-5 and TRBJ1-1; tentatively, D is TRBD1 (5 bases). From germline, CDR1 is MNHEY and CDR2 SVGAGI. This CDR3 has 15 residues. V gave up 6 bases and J gave up 1 base, with 15 bases separating them. The CDR3 here is CASRNALGGNTEAFF. The DNA for the CDR3 is TGTGCCAGCAGAAATGCTCTCGGGGGGAACACTGAAGCTTTCTTT.

The genes are TRBV30 and TRBJ2-2, with 8 bases aligning to TRBD1. Germline V gene sequence: CDR1 GTSNPN, CDR2 SVGIG (reference sequence). The junction had 6 bases not matched to a gene; V was cut back by 1 base and J by 2 bases. The CDR3 covers 16 residues. The CDR3 nucleotides are TGTGCCTGGAGTGGGCAGGGGGCGCGAAACACCGGGGAGCTGTTTTTT. The encoded protein is CAWSGQGARNTGELFF.

The gene calls are TRBV18 and TRBJ1-2; 9 positions agree with TRBD1. This CDR3 region has 13 residues. CDR1 KGHSH and CDR2 LQKENI come from the germline V gene. J was trimmed by 8 bases and V by 6 bases; bases with no gene match: 7. The CDR3: CASSQGQGFGYTF. In DNA, the CDR3 is TGTGCCAGCTCGCAGGGACAGGGATTCGGCTACACCTTC.

V usage is TRBV14 and J usage is TRBJ2-3; TRBD2 is a possible D gene (5 bases). Germline CDR1 is SGHDN and CDR2 is FVKESK. The V gene lost 1 base and the J gene lost 1 base, with 12 bases spanning the gap. The CDR3 has 16 amino acids. The CDR3 loop is CASSQGPWRGTDTQYF. Written as DNA, the CDR3 is TGTGCCAGCAGCCAAGGTCCGTGGCGGGGCACAGATACGCAGTATTTT.

The table lists this clone with a count of one. The rearrangement uses TRBV28 and TRBJ1-2; weak D call: TRBD1 (6 bases). The length of the CDR3 is 14 residues. V gave up 8 bases and J gave up 5 bases, with 18 bases separating them. CDR1 and CDR2 from the germline V gene are MDHEN and SYDVKM. The CDR3, as DNA: TGTGCCAGCGTCCCACGCGGGGGCGGTTATGGCTACACCTTC. Translated, it gives CASVPRGGGYGYTF.

The CDR3 nucleotides read TGTGCCAGCAGCACTAACCTTGCAGGGATAGGGGAAAAACTGTTTTTT. Its translation is CASSTNLAGIGEKLFF. The rearrangement links TRBV3-1 (or the pseudogene TRBV3-2) to TRBJ1-4, with D possibly being TRBD1 (5 bases). V was cut by 5 bases and J by 8 bases, with 21 bases left in between. CDR3 size: 16 residues. Germline V lookup: CDR1 LGHDT, CDR2 YNNKEL (reference sequence).

V gene TRBV6-5 combines with J gene TRBJ1-6; no firm D call. The ends were cut back, 6 bases at V and 9 bases at J, with 9 bases in the middle. The CDR3 is made up of 12 amino acids. Germline V gene sequence: CDR1 MNHEY, CDR2 SVGAGI. CDR3 residues: CASSRTRSPLHF. DNA for the CDR3: TGTGCCAGCAGCCGGACCCGTTCACCCCTCCACTTT.

The chain employs TRBV5-1 and TRBJ1-3, with unresolved D. This CDR3 has 14 amino acids. V gave up 2 bases and J gave up 0 bases, with 6 bases separating them. In germline, CDR1 is SGHRS, CDR2 YFSETQ. In DNA, the CDR3 is TGCGCCAGCAGCTTCGAACCCTCTGGAAACACCATATATTTT. Its protein product is CASSFEPSGNTIYF.

This rearrangement joins TRBV7-8 to TRBJ2-1, with TRBD2 as a possible D gene (6 bases). The CDR3 loop spans 17 amino acids. Trimming cost V 5 bases and J 0 bases, with 17 bases left between them. Germline lookup yields CDR1 SGHVS and CDR2 FQNEAQ. The CDR3 coding sequence is TGTGCCAGCAGCAAATCGAGCGGGTCCAGCTCCTACAATGAGCAGTTCTTC. This translates into CASSKSSGSSSYNEQFF.

The chain joins TRBV5-1 to TRBJ2-7; a possible D gene is TRBD2 (5 bases). The CDR3 sequence is 14 residues long. V was shortened by 3 bases and J by 2 bases, with 12 bases between the two germline ends. From germline, CDR1 is SGHRS and CDR2 YFSETQ. The CDR3 loop reads CASSSNSGAYEQYF. DNA of the CDR3: TGCGCCAGCAGCTCCAACTCCGGGGCCTACGAGCAGTACTTC.

The chain has TRBV7-3 and TRBJ2-2, with 8 bases fitting TRBD1. Per the germline V gene, CDR1 is SGHTA and CDR2 is FQGTGA. Trimming cost V 5 bases and J 0 bases; bases outside gene matches: 11. The CDR3 consists of 18 residues. In nucleotides, the CDR3 is TGTGCCAGCAGCCCTTACAGGGGGGTGGACACGAACACCGGGGAGCTGTTTTTT. Translated: CASSPYRGVDTNTGELFF.

The chain is built from TRBV30 and TRBJ1-1, with D unclear. V was shortened by 0 bases and J by 5 bases, with 7 bases between the two germline ends. This CDR3 has 12 amino acids. Germline V gene data show CDR1 as GTSNPN and CDR2 as SVGIG (reference sequence). The CDR3 sequence: CAWSVGETEAFF. The CDR3 DNA reads TGTGCCTGGAGTGTCGGGGAAACTGAAGCTTTCTTT. Full variable domain (remainder filled in from reference TRBV30 and TRBJ1-1): SQTIHQWPATLVQPVGSPLSLECTVEGTSNPNLYWYRQAAGRGLQLLFYSVGIGQISSEVPQNLSASRPQDRQFILSSKKLLLSDSGFYLCAWSVGETEAFFGQGTRLTVV.

This sequence joins TRBV5-6 and TRBJ2-7; perhaps TRBD2 as D (6 bases). V lost 4 bases and J 4 bases, leaving 21 bases between the germline ends. This CDR3 has 16 amino acids. Germline V CDR1 and CDR2: SGHDT, YYEEEE. The CDR3 sequence is CASSNPLGAGKYEQYF. Here the CDR3 DNA reads TGTGCCAGCAGCAACCCTCTTGGCGCGGGGAAATACGAGCAGTACTTC.